There are many counts of the clone carrying this TCR beta chain. This sample is part of a study of read filtering for tumor transcriptome and immune sequencing. Molecular barcoded adaptors covering alpha/delta and beta/gamma chains were used on roughly 400 ng RNA. Using its own MiXCR run on the reads, TCRdb lists one record per CDR3 protein. There are around 41,000 distinct CDR3 sequences in the sample; around 11% occur only once, and about 35% lies in the top ten. The ends were cut back, 7 bases at V and 10 bases at J, with 11 bases in the middle. Germline CDR1 reads MNHEY; CDR2 reads SMNVEV (reference sequence). This CDR3 contains 11 residues.

Source material: a population of CD138-negative cells sorted from bone marrow. This TCR was recovered from a donor at least 40 years old with multiple myeloma. The chain employs TRBV27 and TRBJ2-1; D not resolved. The CDR3 protein is CASTFGREQFF. CDR3 nucleotides: TGTGCCAGCACCTTCGGACGAGAGCAGTTCTTC.